This T cell receptor (beta chain) was sequenced in a study of cytomegalovirus exposure and HLA in healthy donors listed by TCRdb under 2017. A note on the overall study: The 666 repertoires of the first cohort and the approximately 110 validation repertoires were produced on the same platform, according to a later analysis. Along with the roughly 670-subject first cohort, a separate validation cohort of 120 different subjects was used. The study aimed to test whether cataloging public T cell receptors could reveal signatures of past pathogen exposure. High-throughput TCR immunosequencing, statistical association of individual TCRs with disease status, and machine learning were combined to predict cytomegalovirus infection status. The investigation overall reported the following: Three of the identified cytomegalovirus-associated TCR beta chains were confirmed in vitro to be specific for cytomegalovirus antigens. In the study, approximately 150 TCR beta chains were listed as associated with cytomegalovirus. The classifier was reported to diagnose cytomegalovirus status with high specificity and sensitivity in both the original cohort and the validation cohort. While some public TCRs were present in many individuals, most TCR sequences turned up only very rarely across donors. The authors suggested that the approach could potentially be extended to other disease states and immunological phenotypes. A later analysis had no HLA typing for the validation cohort, so co-occurrence there was scored across all 130 or so repertoires. Of the cluster scores, about 94% were above 0 in a later analysis, which found that TCRs clustered in the first cohort also tended to co-occur in the 120 or so validation repertoires.

Libraries were constructed by the immunoSEQ multiplex PCR assay. Per the original workflow: A statistical classification framework was built for diagnosing cytomegalovirus status from the catalog of TCR beta chain sequences. TCRdb provides this immuneACCESS table in a form limited to in-frame rearrangements. Some clones are lacking; in checked studies, under half of them reflect an unresolved V gene, and why the rest are absent is not known. V and J calls and clone size follow that table, whereas D and trimming were derived from the DNA. For this sample there are about 160,000 clones; roughly 89% appear just once. The ten most abundant clones make up 10% to 13% of the sample. The donors were included in the validation cohort of roughly 130 subjects, a group kept apart from the approximately 670-subject first cohort. Points on this clone: The target of this receptor is not known. Base qualities are not recorded, but no much larger clone differs from it by a single base.

The cysteine opens and the phenylalanine closes a CDR3 of 12 amino acids. Just CDR3 DNA is preserved here, 36 bases in frame from base 1. Looking up the germline V gene yields CDR1 SGHAT and CDR2 FQNNGV. Relative to germline, V is missing 4 bases and J is missing 12 bases, with 5 bases of the junction outside any gene match. The chain links TRBV11-2 with TRBJ2-7, with 11 bases aligning to TRBD2. The sequence derives from a woman aged 18-35 years in good health and CMV-seropositive. The sequencing sample was made of PBMCs. The CDR3: CASSSRTSGWYF. The sequenced DNA: TGTGCCAGCAGCTCGAGGACTAGCGGGTGGTACTTC. The CDR3 plus the reference TRBV11-2 and TRBJ2-7 genes for the other parts give the full variable domain: EAGVAQSPRYKIIEKRQSVAFWCNPISGHATLYWYQQILGQGPKLLIQFQNNGVVDDSQLPKDRFSAERLKGVDSTLKIQPAKLEDSAVYLCASSSRTSGWYFGPGTRLTVT.